This note documents a single T cell receptor beta chain sequence. This specimen belongs to a study of blood T cells in healthy people across ages. Using a J-beta primer mix together with a sample-barcoded 5' primer, a second PCR was run for about 6 to 11 cycles. TCRdb fed the 5' RACE reads into MiXCR, producing one record per CDR3 protein. The top ten clones hold about 30% of a sample with approximately 790,000 distinct CDR3 sequences, approximately 65% of them seen once. Germline V gives CDR1 SGHTA, CDR2 FQGNSA. V dropped 4 bases and J dropped 8 bases, with 14 bases sitting between them. The CDR3 contains 14 residues.

This TCR came from a man aged 25 to 40 in good health. This sequence joins TRBV7-2 and TRBJ1-4; D possibly corresponds to TRBD1 (6 bases). The specimen was blood. CDR3 sequence: CASSSQGVQEKLFF. The CDR3 DNA reads TGTGCCAGCAGCTCACAGGGAGTTCAGGAAAAACTGTTTTTT.